The 14 T cell receptor beta chains reported below all come from one sample, sequenced in a study of cytomegalovirus exposure and HLA in healthy donors. The PCR ran on 60 Vbeta and 13 Jbeta primers. Produced via immunoSEQ multiplex PCR; TCRdb's table is partial and in-frame only. The sample includes 150,000 or so clones, roughly 85% of them seen just once. The sample was PBMCs. The receptors here all came from a male donor in good health and CMV-seronegative.

This clone was seen just once. Compared with germline, one end of the junction differs, possibly owing to a read error. This chain uses TRBV7-9 with TRBJ1-2, with unresolved D. The germline V gene has CDR1 SEHNR and CDR2 FQNEAQ (reference sequence). The CDR3 sequence is 13 residues long. The CDR3 reads CSSSSGEDYGYTF. CDR3 nucleotides: TGTTCCAGCAGCTCCGGGGAGGACTATGGCTACACCTTC.

The genes are TRBV21-1 and TRBJ1-2; the DNA was not compared with TRBD1, the D call given in the table. TRBV21-1 represents a pseudogene. This CDR3 comprises 14 residues. The CDR3 region has the DNA TGTGCCAGCAGCAATGTTCAGGGGGGCTATGGCTACACCTTC. This sequence encodes CASSNVQGGYGYTF.

The J gene is TRBJ1-1, the V gene TRBV13; 9 nucleotides agree with TRBD1. The V segment lost 3 bases and the J segment 0 bases; nucleotides outside the gene matches: 5. The CDR3 is 16 residues long. Germline CDR1 is PRHDT and CDR2 is FYEKMQ (reference sequence). CDR3 coding DNA: TGTGCCAGCAGCTTGGGGGGACAGGGAATGAACACTGAAGCTTTCTTT. It is translated as CASSLGGQGMNTEAFF.

The genes are TRBV25-1 and TRBJ2-1; TRBD1 matches at 8 bases. The CDR3 totals 15 residues. V lost 5 bases to trimming and J lost 6 bases; unmatched junction nucleotides: 9. Per germline, CDR1 MGHDK and CDR2 SYGVNS. The DNA for the CDR3 is TGTGCCAGCAGTTCTGGACAGGGTCTTTTCAATGAGCAGTTCTTC. This codes for CASSSGQGLFNEQFF.

The chain joins TRBV9 to TRBJ2-2, with no clear D. Germline-derived CDR1 and CDR2 are SGDLS and YYNGEE. V lost 8 bases and J 7 bases, leaving 15 bases between the germline ends. This CDR3 region has 13 residues. CDR3 sequence reads: CASSYTWSGELFF. The CDR3 nucleotides read TGTGCCAGTTCGTACACCTGGAGCGGGGAGCTGTTTTTT.

The chain uses TRBV2 and TRBJ2-2, with TRBD2 matching 7 bases. The germline gives CDR1 SNHLY, CDR2 FYNNEI. This CDR3 is 14 amino acids long. V lost 7 bases and J lost 2; bases outside the gene matches: 4. CDR3 DNA: TGTGCCAGCATGGGGGGACTAAACACCGGGGAGCTGTTTTTT. Translation gives CASMGGLNTGELFF.

The rearrangement uses TRBV25-1 and TRBJ2-1; 8 nucleotides agree with TRBD2. Germline CDR1 MGHDK, CDR2 SYGVNS. V trimming: 8 bases; J trimming: 9 bases; junction bases outside the gene matches: 12. The CDR3 consists of 14 residues. DNA of the CDR3: TGTGCCAGCCGGCCACTGGGACTAGTCGCTGAGCAGTTCTTC. Residues: CASRPLGLVAEQFF.

This chain links TRBV19 with TRBJ2-3; TRBD2 agrees at 9 bases. V trimming: 1 base; J trimming: 6 bases; junction bases outside the gene matches: 2. The CDR3 length is 14 residues. Per the germline V gene, CDR1 is LNHDA and CDR2 is SQIVND (reference sequence). The CDR3 sequence: CASSIGTSADTQYF. CDR3 nucleotide sequence: TGTGCCAGTAGTATAGGGACTAGCGCGGATACGCAGTATTTT. Using reference TRBV19 and TRBJ2-3 for the parts outside the CDR3, the full variable domain is DGGITQSPKYLFRKEGQNVTLSCEQNLNHDAMYWYRQDPGQGLRLIYYSQIVNDFQKGDIAEGYSVSREKKESFPLTVTSAQKNPTAFYLCASSIGTSADTQYFGPGTRLTVL.

This clone was counted once. V gene TRBV7-9 combines with J gene TRBJ1-5, with a tentative D call TRBD1 (5 bases). V was trimmed by 5 bases and J by 7 bases, leaving 18 bases between them. This CDR3 region has 15 residues. Germline V gene sequence: CDR1 SEHNR, CDR2 FQNEAQ (reference sequence). DNA of the CDR3: TGTGCCAGCAGCCCCTCTGGGGGGAAAGGCCAGCCCCAGCATTTT. Amino acid sequence: CASSPSGGKGQPQHF.

In its sample, this clone was seen a few times. The chain links TRBV19 to TRBJ2-3; 13 bases fit TRBD2. Trimming at V came to 5 bases and at J to 2 bases, leaving 7 bases not matched to a gene. The CDR3 is 17 residues long. The germline CDR1 and CDR2 sequences are LNHDA and SQIVND (reference sequence). CDR3 in amino acids: CASSLRLAGGDTDTQYF. The CDR3 coding sequence is TGTGCCAGTAGTCTCCGACTAGCGGGAGGAGACACAGATACGCAGTATTTT.

The rearrangement links TRBV11-3 to TRBJ2-3; 8 nucleotides align to TRBD1. This CDR3 has 16 amino acids. Germline V gives CDR1 SGHNT, CDR2 YENEEA. V was pared by 5 bases and J by 2 bases, with 9 bases of the junction left unmatched. In nucleotides, the CDR3 is TGTGCCAGCAGCCTGAGGACAGGGCAGATCACAGATACGCAGTATTTT. This sequence encodes CASSLRTGQITDTQYF.

The chain combines TRBV9 with TRBJ1-5; D unresolved. Trimming removed 3 bases at V and 6 bases at J, with 10 bases between. From germline, CDR1 is SGDLS and CDR2 YYNGEE. The CDR3 is made up of 13 amino acids. CDR3: CASSGTGSQPQHF. CDR3 bases: TGTGCCAGCAGCGGGACGGGGAGTCAGCCCCAGCATTTT.

The V gene is TRBV27, the J gene TRBJ2-2; 8 positions agree with TRBD1. CDR3 length equals 16 residues. The V gene end was trimmed by 2 bases and the J gene end by 6 bases; junction bases not matched to a gene: 8. In germline, CDR1 is MNHEY, CDR2 SMNVEV (reference sequence). Here the CDR3 reads CASSLTTGEVAGELFF. CDR3 in DNA: TGTGCCAGCAGTTTAACGACAGGGGAGGTGGCCGGGGAGCTGTTTTTT.

The chain combines TRBV27 with TRBJ1-4; weak D call: TRBD1 (6 bases). Germline V CDR1 and CDR2: MNHEY, SMNVEV (reference sequence). Trimming took off 6 bases at V and 5 bases at J, with 16 bases between the two ends. This CDR3 is 15 amino acids long. CDR3 nucleotide sequence: TGTGCCAGCAGCCCCGAGGACAGATGGAATGAAAAACTGTTTTTT. Translation: CASSPEDRWNEKLFF.